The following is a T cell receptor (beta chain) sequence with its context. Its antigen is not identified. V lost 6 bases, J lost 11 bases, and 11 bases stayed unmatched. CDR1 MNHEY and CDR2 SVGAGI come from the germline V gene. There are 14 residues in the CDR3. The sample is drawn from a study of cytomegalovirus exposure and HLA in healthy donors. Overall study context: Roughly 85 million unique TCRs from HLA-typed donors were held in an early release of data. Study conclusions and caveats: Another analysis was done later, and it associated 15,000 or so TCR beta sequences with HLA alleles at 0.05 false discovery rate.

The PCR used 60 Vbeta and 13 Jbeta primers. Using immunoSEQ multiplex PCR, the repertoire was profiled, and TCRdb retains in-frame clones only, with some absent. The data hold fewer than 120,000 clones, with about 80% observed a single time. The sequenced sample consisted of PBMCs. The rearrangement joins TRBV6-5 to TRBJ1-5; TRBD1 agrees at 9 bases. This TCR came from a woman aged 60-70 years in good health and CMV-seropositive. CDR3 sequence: CASSPGTGKEAQHF. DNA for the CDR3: TGTGCCAGCAGCCCCGGGACAGGGAAGGAGGCCCAGCATTTT.